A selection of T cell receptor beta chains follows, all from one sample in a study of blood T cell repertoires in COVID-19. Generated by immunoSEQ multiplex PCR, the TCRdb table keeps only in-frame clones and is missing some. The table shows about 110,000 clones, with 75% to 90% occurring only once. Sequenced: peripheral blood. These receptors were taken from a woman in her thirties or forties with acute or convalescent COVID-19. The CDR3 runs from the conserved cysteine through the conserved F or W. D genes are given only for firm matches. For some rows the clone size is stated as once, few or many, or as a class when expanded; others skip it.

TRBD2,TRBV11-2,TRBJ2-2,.,TGTGCCAGCAGCTTAGAGGTGGGACTAGCTGCCGGGGAGCTGTTTTTT,CASSLEVGLAAGELFF
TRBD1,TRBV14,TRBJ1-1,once,TGTGCCAGCAGCGTAACAGGGGGGAACACTGAAGCTTTCTTT,CASSVTGGNTEAFF
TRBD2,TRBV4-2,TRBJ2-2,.,TGTGCCAGCAGCCAAGAAGTCGGCGGGGGGGCTCCCGGGGAGCTGTTTTTT,CASSQEVGGGAPGELFF
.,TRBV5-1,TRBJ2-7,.,TGCGCCAGCAGCTTGGTTGCGGGGGCCAACTACGAGCAGTACTTC,CASSLVAGANYEQYF
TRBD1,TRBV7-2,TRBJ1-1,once,TGTGCCAGCAGCCTCCGGGACAGGCCTGAAGCTTTCTTT,CASSLRDRPEAFF
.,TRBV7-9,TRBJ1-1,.,TGTGCCAGCAGCTTAAAGACCCGGTTAAAGGAGACTGAAGCTTTCTTT,CASSLKTRLKETEAFF
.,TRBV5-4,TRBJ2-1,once,TGTGCCAGCAGCCTGGGGTGGGCTAGCTCCAATGAGCAGTTCTTC,CASSLGWASSNEQFF
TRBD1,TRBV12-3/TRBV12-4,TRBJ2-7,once,TGTGCCAGCAGCTTGTCCCCGGGACAGGGTTCGTACTTC,CASSLSPGQGSYF
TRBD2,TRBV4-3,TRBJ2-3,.,TGCGCCAGCAGCCAAGTGGCGGGGGGGCCAGGGGATACGCAGTATTTT,CASSQVAGGPGDTQYF
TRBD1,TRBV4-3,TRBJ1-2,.,TGCGCCAGCAGCCAGATAGAAGGTACAGGGGTCGGCTACACCTTC,CASSQIEGTGVGYTF
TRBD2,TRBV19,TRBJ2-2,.,TGTGCCAGTAGTATAGCGGGGGGTACCACCGGGGAGCTGTTTTTT,CASSIAGGTTGELFF
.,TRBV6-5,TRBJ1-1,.,TGTGCCAGCAGTTACCGTGGACAGGAAGCTTTCTTT,CASSYRGQEAFF
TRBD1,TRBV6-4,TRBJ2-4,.,TGTGCCAGCAGTGACTCGACAGGGTCGGTTCAGTACTTC,CASSDSTGSVQYF
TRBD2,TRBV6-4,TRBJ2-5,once,TGTGCCAGCAGTGACCTGCCTGGGACGGGGGGGCCCCAAGAGACCCAGTACTTC,CASSDLPGTGGPQETQYF
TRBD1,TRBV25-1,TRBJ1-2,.,TGTGCCAGCAGTGCAGGGGGGTATGGCTACACCTTC,CASSAGGYGYTF
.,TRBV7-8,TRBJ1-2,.,TGTGCCAGCAGCCCAAAAGCATGGGACTTCGGCTATGGCTACACCTTC,CASSPKAWDFGYGYTF
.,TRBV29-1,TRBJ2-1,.,TGCAGCGTAAGCAGGGCGAGCTCCTACAATGAGCAGTTCTTC,CSVSRASSYNEQFF
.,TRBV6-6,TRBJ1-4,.,TGTGCCAGCAGTTACGGGCAGGGGAATGAAAAACTGTTTTTT,CASSYGQGNEKLFF
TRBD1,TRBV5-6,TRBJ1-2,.,TGTGCCAGCAGCAAACGGACAGGGCTCTATGGCTACACCTTC,CASSKRTGLYGYTF
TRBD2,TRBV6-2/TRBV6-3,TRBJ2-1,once,TGTGCCAGCAGTTCCACCGGGACTAGCGGGGGGGCTCAGTTCTTC,CASSSTGTSGGAQFF
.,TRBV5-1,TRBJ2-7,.,TGCGCCAGCAGCTTGGTAGGGCAAGGGGGGCAGTACTTC,CASSLVGQGGQYF
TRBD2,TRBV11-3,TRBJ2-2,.,TGTGCCAGCAGCTCGGGGGCAGGGACTAGCAACGGGGAGCTGTTTTTT,CASSSGAGTSNGELFF
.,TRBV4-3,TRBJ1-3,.,TGCGCCAGCAGCCAAGATGGGAGCTCTGGAAACACCATATATTTT,CASSQDGSSGNTIYF
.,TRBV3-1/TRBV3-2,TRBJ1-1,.,TGTGCCAGCAGCCAAGGGGAAGGACTAAATAAAGCTTTCTTT,CASSQGEGLNKAFF
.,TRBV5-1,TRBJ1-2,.,TGCGCCAGCAGCCTCGCCGCCGGGAGGGCTCGTGGCTACACCTTC,CASSLAAGRARGYTF
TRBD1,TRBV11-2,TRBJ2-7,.,TGTGCCAGCAGCTTAGGGACAGGCACCGAGCAGTACTTC,CASSLGTGTEQYF
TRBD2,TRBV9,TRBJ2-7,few,TGTGCCAGCAGCAATGGACTAGCGGATGCCTACTACGAGCAGTACTTC,CASSNGLADAYYEQYF
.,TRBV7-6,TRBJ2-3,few,TGTGCCAGCAGCTTAGTGAGCAGCACAGATACGCAGTATTTT,CASSLVSSTDTQYF
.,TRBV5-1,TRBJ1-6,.,TGCGCCAGCAAAAGGATCGGGTTCAATTCACCCCTCCACTTT,CASKRIGFNSPLHF
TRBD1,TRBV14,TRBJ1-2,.,TGTGCCAGCAGCCAAGACGACAGGGGAGGCTATGGCTACACCTTC,CASSQDDRGGYGYTF
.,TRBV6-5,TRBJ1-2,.,TGTGCCAGCAGTAGACAGAGCTATGGCTACACCTTC,CASSRQSYGYTF
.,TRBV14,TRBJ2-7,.,TGTGCCAGCAGCCAGAGACAGGCGTTTTCCTACGAGCAGTACTTC,CASSQRQAFSYEQYF
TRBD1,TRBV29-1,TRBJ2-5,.,TGCAGCCTCACGGAACAGGGGGCGCACGGAAAAGAGACCCAGTACTTC,CSLTEQGAHGKETQYF
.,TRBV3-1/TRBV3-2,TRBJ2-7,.,TGTGCCAGCAGCCAGGACCAGGGAACCCCCGAGCAGTACTTC,CASSQDQGTPEQYF
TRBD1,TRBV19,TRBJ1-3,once,TGTGCCAGTAGTCCGGGGACAGGAAACTCTGGAAACACCATATATTTT,CASSPGTGNSGNTIYF
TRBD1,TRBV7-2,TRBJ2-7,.,TGTGCCAGCAGCTTAGCTGACAGGGGGAGGGACGAGCAGTACTTC,CASSLADRGRDEQYF
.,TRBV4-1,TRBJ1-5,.,TGCGCCAGCAGCCAAGGCCAGGCTAGCAATCAGCCCCAGCATTTT,CASSQGQASNQPQHF
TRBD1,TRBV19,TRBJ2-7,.,TGTGCCAGTAGTATCGGGGGACAGGGATTCTACGAGCAGTACTTC,CASSIGGQGFYEQYF
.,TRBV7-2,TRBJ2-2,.,TGTGCCAGCAGCCCGTCGGGTCTACTGAACACCGGGGAGCTGTTTTTT,CASSPSGLLNTGELFF
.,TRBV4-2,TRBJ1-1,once,TGTGCCAGCAGCCCTACGGCGGGAGATCGAGGCACTGAAGCTTTCTTT,CASSPTAGDRGTEAFF
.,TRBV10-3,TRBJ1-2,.,TGTGCCGTGGGTCAGGGACTCGATGGCTACACCTTC,CAVGQGLDGYTF
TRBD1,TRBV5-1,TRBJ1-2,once,TGCGCCAGCAGCCTTGGACAGGACTATGGCTACACCTTC,CASSLGQDYGYTF
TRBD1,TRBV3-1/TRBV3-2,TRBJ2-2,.,TGTGCCAGCAGCAAGACAGGGCACGGCACCGGGGAGCTGTTTTTT,CASSKTGHGTGELFF
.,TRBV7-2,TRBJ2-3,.,TGTGCCAGCAGCTTAGCCCCCCCGGGTAACATCCTACTACACACAGATACGCAGTATTTT,CASSLAPPGNILLHTDTQYF
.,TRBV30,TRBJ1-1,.,TGTGCCTGGAGTGTAGGGCAGGGCCACACTGAAGCTTTCTTT,CAWSVGQGHTEAFF
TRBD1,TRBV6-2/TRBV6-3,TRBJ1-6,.,TGTGCCAGCAGCGTACAGGGGAGTCAATCACCCCTCCACTTT,CASSVQGSQSPLHF
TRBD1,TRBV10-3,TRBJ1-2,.,TGTGCCATCGGTAAAACCGGGACAGGGGAAATTAACTATGGCTACACCTTC,CAIGKTGTGEINYGYTF
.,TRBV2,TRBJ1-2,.,TGTGCCAGCAGTGAAGAGTACATCTATGGCTACACCTTC,CASSEEYIYGYTF
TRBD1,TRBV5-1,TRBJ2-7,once,TGCGCCAGCAGCTTGGAATGGGACAGGGCTTACGAGCAGTACTTC,CASSLEWDRAYEQYF
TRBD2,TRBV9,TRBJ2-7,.,TGTGCCAGCAGCCCCCCGAGCGGGGACCTCTACGAGCAGTACTTC,CASSPPSGDLYEQYF
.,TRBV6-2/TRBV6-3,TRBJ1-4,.,TGTGCCAGCAGTTCCCCAGGGGACACTAATGAAAAACTGTTTTTT,CASSSPGDTNEKLFF
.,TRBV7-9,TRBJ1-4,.,TGTGCCAGCAGTCGCATTCGACAGCGGGATGAAAAACTGTTTTTT,CASSRIRQRDEKLFF
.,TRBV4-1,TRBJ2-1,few,TGCGCCAGCAGCCAAGTTGGGATGGGGGCCAGAGACAATGAGCAGTTCTTC,CASSQVGMGARDNEQFF
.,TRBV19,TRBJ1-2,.,TGTGCCAGTAGTTACACGAGGGACTATGGCTACACCTTC,CASSYTRDYGYTF
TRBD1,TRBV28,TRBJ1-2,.,TGTGCCAGCAGTGTGGACAGGGTTGGCGGCTACACCTTC,CASSVDRVGGYTF
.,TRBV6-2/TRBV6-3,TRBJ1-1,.,TGTGCCAGCAGTTACCCTAGTGGAGCTTTCTTT,CASSYPSGAFF
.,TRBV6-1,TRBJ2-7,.,TGTGCCAGCAGTGAACAGGGGACCTACGAGCAGTACTTC,CASSEQGTYEQYF
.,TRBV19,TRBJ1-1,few,TGTGCCAGTAGTCGGGGGGTTGGCACTGAAGCTTTCTTT,CASSRGVGTEAFF
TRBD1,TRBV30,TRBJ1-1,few,TGTGCCTGTCGACAGGGGAGCGGGAACACTGAAGCTTTCTTT,CACRQGSGNTEAFF